What follows are 24 T cell receptor beta chains derived from one specimen sequenced in a study of T cells after yellow fever vaccination. TCRdb reanalysed the 5' RACE reads using MiXCR and keeps one entry per CDR3 protein. This sample carries some 500,000 distinct CDR3 sequences, roughly 13% of them seen once, and the ten largest clones take around an eighth. The specimen comprised PBMCs, sampled on the day of the yellow fever booster vaccination. The receptors originated from a man younger than 40 who received the YFV17D yellow fever vaccine.

This clonotype came up many times. This chain joins TRBV4-1 and TRBJ2-3; D might be TRBD2 (6 bases). V gave up 5 bases and J gave up 2 bases, with 14 bases separating them. The CDR3 has 15 residues. Germline loops: CDR1 MGHRA, CDR2 YSYEKL. CDR3 nucleotide sequence: TGCGCCAGCAGCTTACGATCTAGCGACACAGATACGCAGTATTTT. Translating it yields CASSLRSSDTDTQYF.

This clonotype was found a few times. This rearrangement joins TRBV19 to TRBJ1-1, with D unclear. CDR1 and CDR2 (germline): LNHDA, SQIVND (reference sequence). V lost 6 bases and J 11 bases, leaving 19 bases between the germline ends. The CDR3 has 13 amino acids. The CDR3, as DNA: TGTGCCAGTAGGTCGGACGGTGGGAGAGGGGCTTTCTTT. This codes for CASRSDGGRGAFF.

The chain employs TRBV5-1 and TRBJ2-3; 10 bases align to TRBD2. Trimming took 4 bases from V and 5 from J; bases not matched to a gene: 4. Germline lookup yields CDR1 SGHRS and CDR2 YFSETQ. The CDR3 contains 14 residues. Here the CDR3 reads CASSHGTSEDTQYF. In DNA, the CDR3 is TGCGCCAGCAGCCACGGGACTAGCGAAGATACGCAGTATTTT.

The genes are TRBV24-1 and TRBJ2-3; 9 nucleotides line up with TRBD1. The CDR3 consists of 15 residues. V shed 0 bases, J shed 7 bases, and the junction held 4 bases outside the gene matches. Germline CDR1 KGHDR, CDR2 SFDVKD. CDR3 protein: CATSDLGTGLNTQYF. Written as DNA, the CDR3 is TGTGCCACCAGTGATTTGGGGACAGGGTTAAATACGCAGTATTTT.

The rearrangement uses TRBV4-3 and TRBJ2-5, with 9 bases identical to TRBD1. This CDR3 is 15 amino acids long. Per germline, CDR1 LGHNA and CDR2 YSLEER. Losses at the gene ends were 1 base for V and 4 bases for J; bases not matched to a gene: 4. The CDR3, as DNA: TGCGCCAGCAGCCAAGGACAGGGGGTGGCAGAGACCCAGTACTTC. The encoded protein is CASSQGQGVAETQYF.

The chain recombines TRBV19 with TRBJ2-1; the match to TRBD2 covers 9 bases. The CDR3 runs 15 residues. The ends lost 7 bases at V and 0 bases at J; junction bases unmatched: 4. Germline loops: CDR1 LNHDA, CDR2 SQIVND (reference sequence). The CDR3 bases are TGTGCCAGTACTCTTAGCGGGAGCTCCTACAATGAGCAGTTCTTC. Translation: CASTLSGSSYNEQFF.

A few counts support this clonotype. The chain's CDR3 is CASSPSYTGDTQYF. For the CDR3, the DNA is TGTGCCAGCTCACCAAGCTACACCGGAGATACGCAGTATTTT. The chain recombines TRBV18 with TRBJ2-3, with D unresolved. Germline V CDR1 and CDR2: KGHSH, LQKENI. The CDR3 extends over 14 amino acids. Deletions cut 2 bases from V and 5 bases from J, with 11 bases between. The full variable domain, completed using reference TRBV18 and TRBJ2-3, is NAGVMQNPRHLVRRRGQEARLRCSPMKGHSHVYWYRQLPEEGLKFMVYLQKENIIDESGMPKERFSAEFPKEGPSILRIQQVVRGDSAAYFCASSPSYTGDTQYFGPGTRLTVL.

The CDR3 loop reads CSARILPGLAAYRSYNEQFF. In nucleotides, the CDR3 is TGCAGTGCTAGGATACTTCCGGGACTAGCGGCCTACCGCTCCTACAATGAGCAGTTCTTC. This chain uses TRBV20-1 with TRBJ2-1; 11 bases map to TRBD2. The length of the CDR3 is 20 residues. Germline CDR1 and CDR2: DFQATT and SNEGSKA (reference sequence). V shed 3 bases and J 0 bases; nucleotides not matched to a gene: 16.

This clonotype was counted at least ten times. The V and J genes are TRBV20-1 and TRBJ2-1, with D maybe TRBD2 (5 bases). Germline CDR1 DFQATT, CDR2 SNEGSKA (reference sequence). V was clipped by 3 bases and J by 3 bases, with 6 bases between them. The CDR3 loop spans 12 amino acids. Here the CDR3 reads CSARRDYNEQFF. CDR3 DNA: TGCAGTGCTAGGAGGGACTACAATGAGCAGTTCTTC.

This clonotype was seen at least ten times. The rearrangement joins TRBV5-1 to TRBJ2-7; D perhaps matches TRBD2 (6 bases). The germline V gene has CDR1 SGHRS and CDR2 YFSETQ. The CDR3 spans 14 residues. V lost 4 bases, J lost 4 bases, and 15 bases lay in between. CDR3 DNA: TGCGCCAGCAGCGAAGCGGGTGGGGGGTACGAGCAGTACTTC. This translates into CASSEAGGGYEQYF.

This clonotype was observed a handful of times. The chain carries TRBV5-4 and TRBJ2-3, with 10 bases matching TRBD2. The trim removed 4 bases at V and 8 bases at J, leaving 10 bases unmatched. The germline V gene has CDR1 SGHNT and CDR2 YYREEE (reference sequence). This CDR3 has 15 amino acids. CDR3 sequence (DNA): TGTGCCAGCAGCCCGCCCGGGACTAGCGCTGGTACGCAGTATTTT. Translating gives CASSPPGTSAGTQYF. The full variable domain, in which reference TRBV5-4 and TRBJ2-3 provide the parts outside the CDR3, is ETGVTQSPTHLIKTRGQQVTLRCSSQSGHNTVSWYQQALGQGPQFIFQYYREEENGRGNFPPRFSGLQFPNYSSELNVNALELDDSALYLCASSPPGTSAGTQYFGPGTRLTVL.

The chain employs TRBV5-1 and TRBJ2-7; 9 bases are shared with TRBD1. Trimming removed 4 bases from V and 7 bases from J; junction bases left unmatched: 15. Germline-derived CDR1 and CDR2 are SGHRS and YFSETQ. This CDR3 has 16 residues. CDR3 coding DNA: TGCGCCAGCAGCCACCCAACCGGGACAGGGTTAGAAGAGCAGTACTTC. As protein: CASSHPTGTGLEEQYF.

The chain recombines TRBV5-5 with TRBJ2-1; 9 nucleotides align to TRBD2. With 6 bases clipped from V and 1 base from J, the junction kept 8 bases outside the gene matches. The germline CDR1 and CDR2 sequences are SGHKS and YYEKEE (reference sequence). The CDR3 loop spans 16 amino acids. In nucleotides, the CDR3 is TGTGCCAGCATGCTAGCGGGGATTGGGTCCTACAATGAGCAGTTCTTC. Its translation is CASMLAGIGSYNEQFF.

The chain joins TRBV27 to TRBJ2-3; the D is unclear. The V end was cut by 5 bases, the J end by 0 bases, with 12 bases between. Looked up from germline, CDR1 is MNHEY and CDR2 is SMNVEV (reference sequence). The CDR3 has 15 amino acids. Here the CDR3 reads CASSALSSSTDTQYF. In DNA, the CDR3 is TGTGCCAGCAGTGCCCTCAGCAGTAGCACAGATACGCAGTATTTT.

This clonotype has just a few counts. The V gene is TRBV6-1, the J gene TRBJ2-1; 8 positions agree with TRBD2. There are 14 residues in the CDR3. Germline V gene data show CDR1 as MNHNS and CDR2 as SASEGT. V was clipped by 8 bases and J by 9 bases; unmatched bases: 12. CDR3 in amino acids: CASAPGGLVREQFF. As DNA, the CDR3 is TGTGCCAGCGCCCCGGGAGGGCTAGTCCGTGAGCAGTTCTTC.

This clonotype was detected ten times or more. The genes are TRBV7-9 and TRBJ1-2; D call uncertain. This CDR3 region has 14 residues. Germline CDR1 reads SEHNR; CDR2 reads FQNEAQ (reference sequence). V gave up 1 base and J gave up 0 bases, with 6 bases separating them. The CDR3: CASSLDAANYGYTF. The CDR3 DNA reads TGTGCCAGCAGCTTAGATGCAGCTAACTATGGCTACACCTTC.

This clonotype was counted a few times. The chain combines TRBV6-2 or TRBV6-3 with TRBJ2-1, with a tentative D call TRBD1 (6 bases). V was cut by 5 bases and J by 5 bases, with 16 bases left in between. This CDR3 spans 15 amino acids. CDR1 and CDR2 (germline): MNHEY, SVGEGT. Here the CDR3 DNA reads TGTGCCAGCAGTGTCAGGGGACGCTGGGACAATGAGCAGTTCTTC. It yields the protein CASSVRGRWDNEQFF.

CDR3 coding DNA: TGTGCCAGCAGCCCCCAGGGGACAGTTGCCGGGCAGTACTTC. As protein: CASSPQGTVAGQYF. The V gene is TRBV7-2, the J gene TRBJ2-7; 7 nucleotides align to TRBD1. After removal of 5 bases from V and 9 bases from J, the junction contained 13 bases not matched to a gene. This CDR3 is built from 14 residues. From germline, CDR1 is SGHTA and CDR2 FQGNSA. The full variable domain, rest sourced from reference TRBV7-2 and TRBJ2-7, is GAGVSQSPSNKVTEKGKDVELRCDPISGHTALYWYRQSLGQGLEFLIYFQGNSAPDKSGLPSDRFSAERTGGSVSTLTIQRTQQEDSAVYLCASSPQGTVAGQYFGPGTRLTVT.

This clonotype was found a few times. V and J are TRBV7-9 and TRBJ2-1, with 9 bases fitting TRBD2. Germline lookup yields CDR1 SEHNR and CDR2 FQNEAQ (reference sequence). With 5 bases clipped from V and 10 bases from J, the junction kept 18 bases outside the gene matches. This CDR3 contains 17 residues. CDR3 sequence: CASSHILGLASGQEQFF. The CDR3 region has the DNA TGTGCCAGCAGCCATATCTTGGGACTAGCTTCGGGACAAGAGCAGTTCTTC.

This clonotype was picked up a small number of times. The rearrangement uses TRBV9 and TRBJ2-1; unclear D gene. Trimming removed 0 bases from V and 5 bases from J, with 12 bases in between. The CDR3 spans 15 residues. From germline, CDR1 is SGDLS and CDR2 YYNGEE. CDR3 DNA sequence: TGTGCCAGCAGCGTAGGCACTAACCTTAACAATGAGCAGTTCTTC. It translates to CASSVGTNLNNEQFF.

The chain combines TRBV5-4 with TRBJ2-1, with 11 positions matching TRBD1. Germline CDR1 reads SGHNT; CDR2 reads YYREEE (reference sequence). CDR3 length equals 16 residues. J gave up 6 bases and V 4 bases, and 9 bases lay outside the gene matches. In DNA, the CDR3 is TGTGCCAGCAGCGAACCGGGACAGGGGGTTGGCAATGAGCAGTTCTTC. This gives the protein CASSEPGQGVGNEQFF.

The chain joins TRBV14 to TRBJ2-2; TRBD1 agrees at 9 bases. The V gene end was trimmed by 2 bases and the J gene end by 5 bases; junction bases not matched to a gene: 3. The CDR3 contains 15 residues. Germline V lookup: CDR1 SGHDN, CDR2 FVKESK. This chain's CDR3 is CASSQLDRGTGELFF. CDR3 DNA: TGTGCCAGCAGCCAATTGGACAGGGGAACCGGGGAGCTGTTTTTT.

This clonotype has more than one count but fewer than ten. The rearrangement links TRBV6-2 or TRBV6-3 to TRBJ1-2; D remains ambiguous. CDR1 is MNHEY and CDR2 is SVGEGT in the germline V gene. The CDR3 consists of 12 residues. Trimming removed 3 bases from V and 2 bases from J, with 4 bases in between. CDR3 region: CASSYENYGYTF. For the CDR3, the DNA is TGTGCCAGCAGTTATGAGAACTATGGCTACACCTTC.

This chain connects TRBV20-1 to TRBJ2-3; tentatively, D is TRBD1 (5 bases). The germline V gene has CDR1 DFQATT and CDR2 SNEGSKA (reference sequence). The V and J ends lost 5 bases and 5 bases respectively, with 8 bases between them. CDR3 length: 11 residues. CDR3 sequence reads: CSAYQGDTQYF. DNA for the CDR3: TGCAGTGCTTACCAGGGAGATACGCAGTATTTT.